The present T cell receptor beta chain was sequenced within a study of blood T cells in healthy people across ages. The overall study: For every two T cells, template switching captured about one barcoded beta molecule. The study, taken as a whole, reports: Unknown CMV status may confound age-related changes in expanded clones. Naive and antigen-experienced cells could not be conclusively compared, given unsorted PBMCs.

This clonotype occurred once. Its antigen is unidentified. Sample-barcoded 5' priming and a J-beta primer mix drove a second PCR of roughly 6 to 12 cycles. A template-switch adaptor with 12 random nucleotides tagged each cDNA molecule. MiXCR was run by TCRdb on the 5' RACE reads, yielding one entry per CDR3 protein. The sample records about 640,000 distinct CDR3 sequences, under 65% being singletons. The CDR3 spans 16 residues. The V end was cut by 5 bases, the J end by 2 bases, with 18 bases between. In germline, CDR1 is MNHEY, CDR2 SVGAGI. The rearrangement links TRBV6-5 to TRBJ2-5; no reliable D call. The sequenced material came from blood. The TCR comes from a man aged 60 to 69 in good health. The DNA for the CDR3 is TGTGCCAGCAGTGCCGCCGCGGCCCAGCAACAAGAGACCCAGTACTTC. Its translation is CASSAAAAQQQETQYF.